This T cell receptor beta chain came from a study of PD-1 blockade in classical Hodgkin lymphoma. Findings and caveats of the study: Possibly reflecting disease activity or prior therapy, repertoire differences have causes that remain undefined. Nivolumab initiated under 1 year post-ASCT led to patient exclusion. CD8+ TCR diversity did not rise significantly by C4D1, unlike CD4+. Newly diagnosed patients reportedly trailed healthy donors in baseline TCR diversity.

The method was immunoSEQ multiplex PCR; TCRdb's version includes in-frame clones alone and lacks a portion of them. The table records over 70,000 clones, around nine tenths of them present only once. CDR3 length: 16 residues. The trim removed 0 bases at V and 4 bases at J, leaving 5 bases unmatched. Germline V gene sequence: CDR1 MNHEY, CDR2 SVGAGI. With regard to this clone: As yet, its antigen is unknown.

Brentuximab vedotin exposure varied among the patients, all of whom had relapsed after autologous stem cell transplantation. The sequence was obtained from a human donor with classical Hodgkin lymphoma. The chain is built from TRBV6-5 and TRBJ2-2; 7 positions agree with TRBD2. The material sequenced was peripheral blood mononuclear cells (PBMCs), taken at baseline. The CDR3 DNA reads TGTGCCAGCAGTTACTCGCAAGCGGGGCTCACCGGGGAGCTGTTTTTT. Its protein is CASSYSQAGLTGELFF.